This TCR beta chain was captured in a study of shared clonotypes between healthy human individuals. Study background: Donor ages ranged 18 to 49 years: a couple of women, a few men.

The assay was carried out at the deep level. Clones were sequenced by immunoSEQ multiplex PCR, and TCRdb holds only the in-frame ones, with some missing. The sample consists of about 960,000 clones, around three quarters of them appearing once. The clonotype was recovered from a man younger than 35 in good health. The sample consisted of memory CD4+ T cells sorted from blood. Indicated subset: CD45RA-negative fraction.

CDR3 region: CASRVGGQLNTEAFF. The CDR3 DNA follows: TGTGCCAGTCGGGTCGGGGGACAGCTGAACACTGAAGCTTTCTTT. The chain has TRBV19 and TRBJ1-1, with 7 positions matching TRBD1. V lost 8 bases and J lost 0; bases outside the gene matches: 9. In germline, CDR1 is LNHDA, CDR2 SQIVND (reference sequence). The CDR3 runs 15 residues.